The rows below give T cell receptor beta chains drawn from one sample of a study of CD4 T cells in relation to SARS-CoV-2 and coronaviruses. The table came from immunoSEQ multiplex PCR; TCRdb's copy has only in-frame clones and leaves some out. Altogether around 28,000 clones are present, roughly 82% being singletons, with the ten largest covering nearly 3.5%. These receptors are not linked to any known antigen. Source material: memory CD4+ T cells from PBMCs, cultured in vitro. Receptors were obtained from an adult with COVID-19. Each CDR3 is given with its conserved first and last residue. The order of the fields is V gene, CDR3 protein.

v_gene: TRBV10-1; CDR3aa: CASSESADTQYF
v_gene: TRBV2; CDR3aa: CASTRGWSDTQYF
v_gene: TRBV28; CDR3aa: CASSLHRLASAEQYF
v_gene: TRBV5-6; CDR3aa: CASSSPGREGPDTQYF
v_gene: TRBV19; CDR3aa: CASSMETVSNQPQHF
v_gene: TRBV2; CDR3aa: CASPGTSGNEQFF
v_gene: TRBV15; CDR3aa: CATSKGPHDTQYF
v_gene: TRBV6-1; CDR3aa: CASSEGVSGANVLTF
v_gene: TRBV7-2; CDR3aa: CASSLEASGRMETQYF
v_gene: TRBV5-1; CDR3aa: CASSSIAGGRDTQYF
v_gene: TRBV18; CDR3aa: CASSLGTTFYEQYF
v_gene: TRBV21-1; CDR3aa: CASSKRVSWGSFEQYF
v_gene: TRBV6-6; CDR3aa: CASSRLAGVPDTQYF
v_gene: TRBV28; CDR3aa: CASSLGGVEQFF
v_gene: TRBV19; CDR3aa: CASSISWVWGEKLFF
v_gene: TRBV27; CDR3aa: CASASLDRQETQYF
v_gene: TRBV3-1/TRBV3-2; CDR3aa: CASSHGGGGQGRSYEQYF
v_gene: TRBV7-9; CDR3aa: CASSLSQAGTEQFF
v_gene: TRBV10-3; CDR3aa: CAIRAIGTPNKAKNIQYF
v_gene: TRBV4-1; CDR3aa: CASSHGGRDEQFF
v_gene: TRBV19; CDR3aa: CASRVTSGQETQYF
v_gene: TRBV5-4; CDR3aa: CASSVDLYGYTF
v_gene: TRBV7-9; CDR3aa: CASSFKAASGGFKQYF
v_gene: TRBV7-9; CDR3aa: CASSFGRNTEAFF
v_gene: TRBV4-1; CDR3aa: CASSPPAGEAFF
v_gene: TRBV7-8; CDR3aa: CASSRTSRETQYF
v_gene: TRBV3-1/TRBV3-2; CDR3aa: CASSQRGGNEQFF
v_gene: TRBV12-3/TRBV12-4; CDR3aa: CASRETWADEQFF
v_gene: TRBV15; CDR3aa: CATSRTGWTAMNTEAFF
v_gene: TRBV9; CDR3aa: CASSVRSSGANVLTF
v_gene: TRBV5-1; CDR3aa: CASRRWGGPSGTGADTQYF
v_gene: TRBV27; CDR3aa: CASSPLAGVPDTQYF
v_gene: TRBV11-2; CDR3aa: CASSPEVGLAASSYEQYF
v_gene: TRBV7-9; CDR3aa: CASSRGYEQYF
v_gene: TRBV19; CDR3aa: CASSKWTGSDTGELFF
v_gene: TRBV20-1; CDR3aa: CSASSSHQPQHF
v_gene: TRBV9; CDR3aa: CASSVASLPGQGETQYF
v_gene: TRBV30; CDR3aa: CAWSVQGLRNSPLHF
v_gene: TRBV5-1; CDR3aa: CASSLGSNQPQHF
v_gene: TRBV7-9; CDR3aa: CASSPGSTDTQYF
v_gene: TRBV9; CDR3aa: CASAGAGKTGELFF
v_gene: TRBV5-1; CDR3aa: CASSLEGTGHYGYTF
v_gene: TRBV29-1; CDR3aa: CSIRTVSTGELFF
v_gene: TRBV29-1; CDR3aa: CSVETNVLSGYTF
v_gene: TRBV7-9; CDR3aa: CASATRWEGTDTQYF
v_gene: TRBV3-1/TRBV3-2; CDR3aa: CASSSRSGRAIADTQYF
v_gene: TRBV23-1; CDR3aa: CARPGQGTYTIYF
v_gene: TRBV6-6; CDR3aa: CASRRQANTEAFF
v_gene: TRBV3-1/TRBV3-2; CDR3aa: CASSQTDRAPRGELFF
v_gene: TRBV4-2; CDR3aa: CASARENGELFF
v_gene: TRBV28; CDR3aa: CASSLLLAEPMSFDTQYF
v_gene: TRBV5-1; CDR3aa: CASSLGLAGRTDTQYF
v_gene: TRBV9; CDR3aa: CASSAESSGHTQYF
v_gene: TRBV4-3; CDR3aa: CASSQTRTGATDTQYF
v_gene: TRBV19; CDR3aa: CASTIVGQGYGYTF